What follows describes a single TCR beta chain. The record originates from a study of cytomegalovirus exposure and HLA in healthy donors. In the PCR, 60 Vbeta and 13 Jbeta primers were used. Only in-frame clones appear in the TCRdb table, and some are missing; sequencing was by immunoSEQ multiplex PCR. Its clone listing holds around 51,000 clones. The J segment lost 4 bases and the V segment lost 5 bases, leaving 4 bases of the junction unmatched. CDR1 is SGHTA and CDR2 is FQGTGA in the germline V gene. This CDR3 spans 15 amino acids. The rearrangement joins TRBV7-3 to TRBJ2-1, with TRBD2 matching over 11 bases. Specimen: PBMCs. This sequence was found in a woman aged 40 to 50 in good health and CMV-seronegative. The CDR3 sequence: CASSASSGRYNEQFF. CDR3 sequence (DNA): TGTGCCAGCAGCGCTTCTAGCGGGAGGTACAATGAGCAGTTCTTC.